The 8 T cell receptor beta chains listed next were all sequenced from one sample in a study of T cell repertoires in cytomegalovirus infection. TCRdb passed the reads through MiXCR, listing each CDR3 protein once. Here the sample spans around 170,000 distinct CDR3 sequences, approximately 17% being singletons. Sequenced material: CD8+ T cells from PBMCs. Receptors originate from a human donor in good health (CMV status not recorded). Some clones in this sample may be carry-over from other donors' samples.

The chain has TRBV7-6 and TRBJ1-4; D gene uncertain. The ends were cut back, 5 bases at V and 0 bases at J, with 13 bases in the middle. The CDR3 is made up of 16 amino acids. Germline V gene sequence: CDR1 SGHVS, CDR2 FNYEAQ. In DNA, the CDR3 is TGTGCCAGCAGCCCTCGAGGGAGTGCAACTAATGAAAAACTGTTTTTT. Translation: CASSPRGSATNEKLFF.

V gene TRBV5-6 combines with J gene TRBJ2-1; 13 bases align to TRBD2. V trimming: 5 bases; J trimming: 1 base; junction bases outside the gene matches: 6. This CDR3 is 17 amino acids long. Germline CDR1 and CDR2: SGHDT and YYEEEE. CDR3 nucleotides: TGTGCCAGCAGTTACGGACTAGCGGGGGTATCCTACAATGAGCAGTTCTTC. Residues: CASSYGLAGVSYNEQFF.

The rearrangement joins TRBV7-2 to TRBJ1-3, with 11 bases identical to TRBD1. Germline CDR1 SGHTA, CDR2 FQGNSA. The CDR3 spans 16 residues. The V segment lost 2 bases and the J segment 4 bases; nucleotides outside the gene matches: 4. For the CDR3, the DNA is TGTGCCAGCAGCTTATATGGACAGGGGGCCGGAAACACCATATATTTT. Protein product: CASSLYGQGAGNTIYF.

The chain uses TRBV7-6 and TRBJ1-2; 9 nucleotides agree with TRBD1. The trim removed 5 bases at V and 5 bases at J, leaving 12 bases unmatched. The CDR3 loop spans 16 amino acids. The germline gives CDR1 SGHVS, CDR2 FNYEAQ. The CDR3 spells CASSPGQGTLGYGYTF. CDR3 coding DNA: TGTGCCAGCAGCCCTGGACAGGGGACACTGGGATATGGCTACACCTTC.

The chain combines TRBV7-9 with TRBJ1-5; D is perhaps TRBD1 (5 bases). Trimming stripped 5 bases from V and 4 bases from J, with 18 bases between. Germline assignment: CDR1 SEHNR and CDR2 FQNEAQ (reference sequence). This CDR3 region has 16 residues. The chain's CDR3 is CASSPGGRHSNQPQHF. CDR3 DNA: TGTGCCAGCAGCCCTGGGGGGAGACACAGTAATCAGCCCCAGCATTTT.

The V and J genes are TRBV7-2 and TRBJ1-1; D not resolved. The CDR3 length is 13 residues. CDR1 and CDR2 from the germline V gene are SGHTA and FQGNSA. V lost 1 base and J 7 bases, leaving 10 bases between the germline ends. In DNA, the CDR3 is TGTGCCAGCAGCTTAGGGGCGGGAGGTGAAGCTTTCTTT. Translating it yields CASSLGAGGEAFF.

This clonotype was counted a few times. V is TRBV6-2 or TRBV6-3 and J is TRBJ2-2; D gene uncertain. V was clipped by 5 bases and J by 2 bases, with 15 bases between them. CDR1 and CDR2 (germline): MNHEY, SVGEGT. The CDR3 extends over 16 amino acids. CDR3 loop: CASSAPRLLNTGELFF. The CDR3 nucleotides read TGTGCCAGCAGTGCCCCCCGGCTCCTCAACACCGGGGAGCTGTTTTTT.

This clonotype was seen only once. The CDR3 sequence is CASSPSGTGDEKLFF. DNA of the CDR3: TGTGCCAGCAGCCCCAGTGGGACAGGCGATGAAAAACTGTTTTTT. V gene TRBV4-2 combines with J gene TRBJ1-4, with 8 positions matching TRBD1. The CDR3 totals 15 residues. CDR1 is LGHNA, CDR2 YNFKEQ, per germline. V shed 4 bases, J shed 6 bases, and the junction held 7 bases outside the gene matches.